This T cell receptor beta chain was sequenced in a study of T cell responses to AZD1222 COVID-19 vaccine. The repertoire was sequenced with immunoSEQ multiplex PCR; TCRdb's copy has only in-frame clones and lacks some. The table lists some 130,000 clones, more than 80% of them singletons. The V gene's germline CDR1 is LNHDA and CDR2 SQIVND (reference sequence). The CDR3 is made up of 13 amino acids. V lost 8 bases, J lost 4 bases, and 12 bases lay in between. The J gene is TRBJ2-1, the V gene TRBV19, with TRBD1 as a possible D gene (6 bases). Source: peripheral blood, taken on day 0 of AZD1222 vaccination. The source of this sequence is an adult in good health. CDR3 sequence: CASEGQGYNEQFF. The CDR3 coding sequence is TGTGCCAGTGAGGGGCAGGGGTACAATGAGCAGTTCTTC.